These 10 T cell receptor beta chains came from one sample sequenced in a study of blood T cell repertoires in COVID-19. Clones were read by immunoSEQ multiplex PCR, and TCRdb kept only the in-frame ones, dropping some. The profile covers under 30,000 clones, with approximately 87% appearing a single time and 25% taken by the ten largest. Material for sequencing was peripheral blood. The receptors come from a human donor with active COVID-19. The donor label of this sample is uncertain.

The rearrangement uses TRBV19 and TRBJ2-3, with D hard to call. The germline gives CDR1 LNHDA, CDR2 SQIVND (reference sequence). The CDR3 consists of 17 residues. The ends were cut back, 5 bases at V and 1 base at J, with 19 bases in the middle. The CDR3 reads CASSPRRPGWGTDTQYF. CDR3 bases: TGTGCCAGTAGTCCTAGACGTCCCGGATGGGGCACAGATACGCAGTATTTT. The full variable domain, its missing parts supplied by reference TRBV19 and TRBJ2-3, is DGGITQSPKYLFRKEGQNVTLSCEQNLNHDAMYWYRQDPGQGLRLIYYSQIVNDFQKGDIAEGYSVSREKKESFPLTVTSAQKNPTAFYLCASSPRRPGWGTDTQYFGPGTRLTVL.

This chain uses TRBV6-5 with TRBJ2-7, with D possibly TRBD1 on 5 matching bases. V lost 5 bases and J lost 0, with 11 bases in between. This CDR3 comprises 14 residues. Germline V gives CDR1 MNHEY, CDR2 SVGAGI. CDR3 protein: CASSTVQDSYEQYF. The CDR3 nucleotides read TGTGCCAGCAGTACAGTACAGGACTCCTACGAGCAGTACTTC.

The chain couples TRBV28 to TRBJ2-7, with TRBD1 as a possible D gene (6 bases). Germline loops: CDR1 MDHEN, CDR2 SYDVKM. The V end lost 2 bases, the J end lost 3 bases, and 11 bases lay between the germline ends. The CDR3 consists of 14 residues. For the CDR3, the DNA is TGTGCCAGCAGTTTAGGGCAGGGGTTCTACGAGCAGTACTTC. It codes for CASSLGQGFYEQYF.

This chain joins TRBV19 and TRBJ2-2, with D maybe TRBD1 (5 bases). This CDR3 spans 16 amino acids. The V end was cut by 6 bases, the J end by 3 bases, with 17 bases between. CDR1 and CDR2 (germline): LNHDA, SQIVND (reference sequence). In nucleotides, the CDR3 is TGTGCCAGTAGCAACGGTAAGGGGCGCGACACCGGGGAGCTGTTTTTT. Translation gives CASSNGKGRDTGELFF.

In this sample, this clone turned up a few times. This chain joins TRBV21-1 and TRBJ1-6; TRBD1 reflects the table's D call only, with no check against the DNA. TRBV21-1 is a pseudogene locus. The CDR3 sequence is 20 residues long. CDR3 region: CASSKRPQGKGGQGGSPLHF. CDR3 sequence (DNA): TGTGCCAGCAGCAAACGACCACAAGGGAAGGGAGGACAGGGAGGTTCACCCCTCCACTTT.

CDR3 in DNA: TGTGCCAGCAGCAAACGAGGTGGGTGCGGGGATGAGAATGAGCAGTTCTTC. Encoded protein: CASSKRGGCGDENEQFF. This sequence joins TRBV21-1 and TRBJ2-1; the table's D call, TRBD2, has no DNA check behind it. TRBV21-1 is a known pseudogene. The CDR3 is made up of 17 amino acids.

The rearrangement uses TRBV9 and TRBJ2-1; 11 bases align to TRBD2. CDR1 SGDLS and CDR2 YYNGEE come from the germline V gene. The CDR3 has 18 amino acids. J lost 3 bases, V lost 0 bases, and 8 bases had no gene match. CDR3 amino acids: CASSVELLAGAIYNEQFF. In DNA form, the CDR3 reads TGTGCCAGCAGCGTAGAACTACTAGCGGGAGCAATCTACAATGAGCAGTTCTTC.

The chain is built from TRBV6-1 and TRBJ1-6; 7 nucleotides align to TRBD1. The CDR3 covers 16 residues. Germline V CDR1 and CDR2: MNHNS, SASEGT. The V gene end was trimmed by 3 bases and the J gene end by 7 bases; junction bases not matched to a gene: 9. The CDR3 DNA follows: TGTGCCAGCAGTGAGACCCGCGGCAGGGGGAATTCACCCCTCCACTTT. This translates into CASSETRGRGNSPLHF.

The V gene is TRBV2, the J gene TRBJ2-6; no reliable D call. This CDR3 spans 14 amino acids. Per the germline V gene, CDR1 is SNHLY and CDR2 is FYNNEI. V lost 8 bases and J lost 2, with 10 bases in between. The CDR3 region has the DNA TGTGCCAGCCAACGCGGCCCTGGGGCCAACGTCCTGACTTTC. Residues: CASQRGPGANVLTF. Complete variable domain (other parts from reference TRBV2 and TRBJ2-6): EPEVTQTPSHQVTQMGQEVILRCVPISNHLYFYWYRQILGQKVEFLVSFYNNEISEKSEIFDDQFSVERPDGSNFTLKIRSTKLEDSAMYFCASQRGPGANVLTFGAGSRLTVL.

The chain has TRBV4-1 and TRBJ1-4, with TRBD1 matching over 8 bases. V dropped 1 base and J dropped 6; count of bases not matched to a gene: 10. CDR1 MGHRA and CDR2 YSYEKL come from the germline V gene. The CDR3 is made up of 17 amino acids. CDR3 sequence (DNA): TGCGCCAGCAGCCAAGGAACGCCCCGCAGGGGGCATGAAAAACTGTTTTTT. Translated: CASSQGTPRRGHEKLFF.